This T cell receptor (beta chain) was captured by sequencing in a study of CXCR3-negative and CXCR3-positive naive CD8 T cells. Across the whole study: The TRB read total, about 130 million, broke down to about 1.5 +/- 0.3 million reads per library. Whole-study findings and limits: CXCR3 expression dropped partially after cryopreservation, and most assays relied on fresh PBMCs. In naive cells, CXCR3-negative and CXCR3-positive subsets had similar TRBV-TRBJ usage; memory cells differed. Naive cells that were CXCR3-positive had more hydrophobic TRB CDR3s (compared with CXCR3-negative naive cells).

The method, 5' RACE with UMI labels, was used to prepare the TRB cDNA libraries. With the 5' RACE reads reprocessed, TCRdb shows one record per CDR3 protein and no DNA. The ten top clones account for under 0.95%, within a sample of 85,000 to 90,000 distinct CDR3 sequences. Note on this clonotype: The antigen is not known.

The CDR3 length is 13 residues. Per the germline V gene, CDR1 is LNHDA and CDR2 is SQIVND (reference sequence). The sequencing input was naive CXCR3+ CD8+ T cells from blood. Subset reported: CD45RO-CCR7+CD27+CD95- naive CD8+ T cells expressing CXCR3 (TNR3+). The clonotype was recovered from a human donor in good health. Some clones in this sample may be carry-over from other donors' samples. J is TRBJ1-1 and V is TRBV19; TCRdb lists TRBD1, though no DNA is available to test this call. CDR3 sequence: CASIAQGGTEAFF.